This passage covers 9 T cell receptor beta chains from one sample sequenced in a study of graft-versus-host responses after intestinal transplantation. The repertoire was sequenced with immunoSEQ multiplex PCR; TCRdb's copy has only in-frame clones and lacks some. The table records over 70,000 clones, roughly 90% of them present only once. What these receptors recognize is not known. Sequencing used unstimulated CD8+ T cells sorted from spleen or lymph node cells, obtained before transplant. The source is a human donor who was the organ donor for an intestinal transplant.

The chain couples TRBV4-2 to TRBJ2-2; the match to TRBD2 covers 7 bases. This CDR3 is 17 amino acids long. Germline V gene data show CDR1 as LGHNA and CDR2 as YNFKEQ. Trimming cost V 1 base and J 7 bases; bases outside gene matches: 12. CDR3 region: CASSQGGGLRWDGELFF. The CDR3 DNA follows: TGTGCCAGCAGCCAAGGGGGGGGACTGAGGTGGGACGGGGAGCTGTTTTTT.

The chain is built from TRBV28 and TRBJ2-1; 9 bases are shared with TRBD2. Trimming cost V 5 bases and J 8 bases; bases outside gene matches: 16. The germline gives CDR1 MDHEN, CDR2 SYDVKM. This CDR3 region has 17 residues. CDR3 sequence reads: CASSPIPPGGGEDEQFF. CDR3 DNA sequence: TGTGCCAGCAGTCCCATCCCCCCGGGCGGGGGGGAGGATGAGCAGTTCTTC.

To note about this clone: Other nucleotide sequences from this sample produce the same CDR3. The CDR3 reads CASTGQNTGELFF. CDR3 in DNA: TGTGCCAGCACCGGACAGAACACCGGGGAGCTGTTTTTT. The genes are TRBV27 and TRBJ2-2, with D perhaps matching TRBD1 (5 bases). The V gene lost 7 bases and the J gene lost 1 base, with 7 bases spanning the gap. Per the germline V gene, CDR1 is MNHEY and CDR2 is SMNVEV (reference sequence). The CDR3 is 13 amino acids.

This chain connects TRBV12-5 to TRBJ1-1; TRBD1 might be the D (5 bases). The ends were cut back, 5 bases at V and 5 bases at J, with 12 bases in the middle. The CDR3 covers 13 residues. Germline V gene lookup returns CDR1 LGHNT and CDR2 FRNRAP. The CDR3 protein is CASGPAGYTEAFF. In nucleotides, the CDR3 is TGTGCTAGTGGTCCCGCAGGGTATACTGAAGCTTTCTTT.

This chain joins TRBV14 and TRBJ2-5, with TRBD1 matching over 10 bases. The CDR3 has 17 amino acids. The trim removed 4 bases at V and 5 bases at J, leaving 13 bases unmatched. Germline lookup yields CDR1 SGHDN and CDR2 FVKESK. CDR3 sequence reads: CASSPPSFRDRGETQYF. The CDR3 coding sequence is TGTGCCAGCAGCCCGCCGTCCTTCCGGGACAGGGGCGAGACCCAGTACTTC.

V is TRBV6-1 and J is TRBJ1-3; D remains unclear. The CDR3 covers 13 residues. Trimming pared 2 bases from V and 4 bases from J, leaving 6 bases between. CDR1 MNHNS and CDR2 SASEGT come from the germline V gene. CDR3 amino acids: CASSERYGNTIYF. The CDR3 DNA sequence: TGTGCCAGCAGTGAACGGTACGGAAACACCATATATTTT.

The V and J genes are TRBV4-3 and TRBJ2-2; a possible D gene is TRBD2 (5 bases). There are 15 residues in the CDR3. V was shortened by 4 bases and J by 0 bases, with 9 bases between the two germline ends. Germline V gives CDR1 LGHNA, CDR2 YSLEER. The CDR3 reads CASSLTGTNTGELFF. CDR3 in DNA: TGCGCCAGCAGCCTCACGGGGACGAACACCGGGGAGCTGTTTTTT.

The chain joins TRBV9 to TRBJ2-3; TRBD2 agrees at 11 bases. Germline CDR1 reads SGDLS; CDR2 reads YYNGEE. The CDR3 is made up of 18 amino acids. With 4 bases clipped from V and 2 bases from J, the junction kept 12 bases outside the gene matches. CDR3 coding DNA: TGTGCCAGCAGCCCCCAAGCTAGCGGGGGGCTCCCCACAGATACGCAGTATTTT. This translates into CASSPQASGGLPTDTQYF.

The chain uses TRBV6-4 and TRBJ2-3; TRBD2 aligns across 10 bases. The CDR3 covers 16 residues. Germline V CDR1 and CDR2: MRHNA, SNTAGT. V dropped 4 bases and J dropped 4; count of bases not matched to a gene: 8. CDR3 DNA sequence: TGTGCCAGCAGTGTTGCGGCTAGCGGGGGAGCAGATACGCAGTATTTT. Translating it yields CASSVAASGGADTQYF.